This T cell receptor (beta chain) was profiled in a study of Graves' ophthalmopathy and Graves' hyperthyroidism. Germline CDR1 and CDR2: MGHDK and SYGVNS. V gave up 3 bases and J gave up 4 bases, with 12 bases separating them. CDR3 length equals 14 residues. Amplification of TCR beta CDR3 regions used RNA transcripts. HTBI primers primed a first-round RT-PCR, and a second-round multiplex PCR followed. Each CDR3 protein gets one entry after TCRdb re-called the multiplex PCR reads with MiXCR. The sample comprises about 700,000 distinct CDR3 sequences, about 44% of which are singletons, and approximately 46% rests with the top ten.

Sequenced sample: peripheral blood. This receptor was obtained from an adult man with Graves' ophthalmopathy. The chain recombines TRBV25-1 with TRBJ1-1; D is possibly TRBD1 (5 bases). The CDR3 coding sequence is TGTGCCAGCAGTGATCAATCTAGGGGCACTGAAGCTTTCTTT. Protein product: CASSDQSRGTEAFF. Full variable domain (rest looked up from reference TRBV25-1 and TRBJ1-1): EADIYQTPRYLVIGTGKKITLECSQTMGHDKMYWYQQDPGMELHLIHYSYGVNSTEKGDLSSESTVSRIRTEHFPLTLESARPSHTSQYLCASSDQSRGTEAFFGQGTRLTVV.